This T cell receptor (beta chain) appears in the sequencing data of a study of CD8 T cells in ankylosing spondylitis (dated by TCRdb to 2017 to 2019). Regarding the research as a whole: To find TCR variants linked to disease, the study profiled T cell receptor beta repertoires in ankylosing spondylitis patients and healthy donors. In total, the full study cohort was made up of approximately 99 healthy donors and 25 ankylosing spondylitis patients. Peripheral blood was sampled, and synovial fluid was also collected from ankylosing spondylitis patients. The study at large found these results: A TCR beta motif made up of several highly homologous amino acid variants appeared to be characteristic of blood from ankylosing spondylitis patients. The disease-linked clones had a CD8+ phenotype and were found at relatively low frequencies in peripheral blood. The disease-linked clones were reported as significantly enriched in matched synovial fluid samples from ankylosing spondylitis patients. Some motif variants had previously been reported in the synovial fluid and blood of reactive arthritis patients, which suggests shared mechanisms of disease initiation.

Trimmed from V: 4 bases; trimmed from J: 8 bases; junction bases lacking a gene match: 3. The germline V gene encodes CDR1 SGHRS and CDR2 YFSETQ. Spanning cysteine to phenylalanine, the CDR3 consists of 14 amino acids. Just the 42-base CDR3 DNA is kept, in frame starting at base 1. This clonotype was seen a handful of times. Its antigen target is currently unknown. No much larger clone exists at a distance of one base, and base qualities are not known. Sequencing was performed on an Illumina HiSeq 2500. Quantitative 5'-RACE with molecular barcodes was used to prepare TCR beta libraries. The original methods were these. A new computational method based on a probabilistic model of VDJ rearrangement was used to identify disease-linked TCR variants. The public reads were run again by TCRdb, first through fastp at Q25 and then through MiXCR, and only productive beta chains were kept. When rows share a CDR3 protein, they turn into one entry using the most common DNA and genes. The V and J calls here are based on TCRdb, not the publication. Here the sample has roughly 180,000 distinct CDR3 sequences; 11% occur a single time. Roughly 29% of the sample is taken by the ten largest.

The V gene is TRBV5-1 and the J gene is TRBJ1-6; 10 junctional bases match TRBD1. This TCR was sampled from a male donor with ankylosing spondylitis or in good health (not recorded which). Sequencing was done on a sample of blood, either unsorted or a sorted T cell fraction (not recorded which). The sequenced DNA: TGCGCCAGCAGCCCGACAGGGGGCTATTCACCCCTCCACTTT. Its product reads: CASSPTGGYSPLHF. The reference TRBV5-1 and TRBJ1-6 proteins fill in what lies around the CDR3, so the full variable domain reads KAGVTQTPRYLIKTRGQQVTLSCSPISGHRSVSWYQQTPGQGLQFLFEYFSETQRNKGNFPGRFSGRQFSNSRSEMNVSTLELGDSALYLCASSPTGGYSPLHFGNGTRLTVT.